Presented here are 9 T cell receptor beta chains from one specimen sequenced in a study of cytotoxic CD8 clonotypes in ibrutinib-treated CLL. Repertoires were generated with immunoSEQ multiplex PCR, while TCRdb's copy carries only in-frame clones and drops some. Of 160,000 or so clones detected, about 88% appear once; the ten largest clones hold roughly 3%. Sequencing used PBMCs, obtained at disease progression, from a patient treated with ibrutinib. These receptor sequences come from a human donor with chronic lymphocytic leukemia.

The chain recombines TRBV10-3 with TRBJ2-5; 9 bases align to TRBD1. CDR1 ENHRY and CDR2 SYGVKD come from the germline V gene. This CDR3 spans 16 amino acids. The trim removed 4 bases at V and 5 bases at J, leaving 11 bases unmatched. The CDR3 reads CAISVHLGQGRETQYF. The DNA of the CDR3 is TGTGCCATCAGTGTACACCTGGGACAGGGAAGGGAGACCCAGTACTTC.

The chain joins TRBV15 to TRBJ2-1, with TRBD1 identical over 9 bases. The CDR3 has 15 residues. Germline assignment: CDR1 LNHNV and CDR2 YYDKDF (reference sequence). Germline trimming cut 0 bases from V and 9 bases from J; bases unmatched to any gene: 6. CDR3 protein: CATSRELQGAGEQFF. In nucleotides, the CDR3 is TGTGCCACCAGCAGAGAGTTACAGGGGGCTGGTGAGCAGTTCTTC.

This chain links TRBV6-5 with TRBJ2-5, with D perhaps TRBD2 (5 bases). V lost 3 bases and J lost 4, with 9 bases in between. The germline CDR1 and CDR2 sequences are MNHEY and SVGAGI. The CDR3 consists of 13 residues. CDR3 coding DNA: TGTGCCAGCAGTTATGGACTTAGAGAGACCCAGTACTTC. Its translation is CASSYGLRETQYF.

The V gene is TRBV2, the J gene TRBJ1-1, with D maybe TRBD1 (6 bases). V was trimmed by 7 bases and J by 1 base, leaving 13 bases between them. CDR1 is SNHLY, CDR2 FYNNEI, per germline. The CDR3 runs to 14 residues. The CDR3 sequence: CASIETGKNTEAFF. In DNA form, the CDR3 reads TGTGCCAGCATTGAGACAGGCAAGAACACTGAAGCTTTCTTT.

CDR3 sequence: CASSDVRDSYEQYF. The CDR3 DNA reads TGCGCCAGCAGTGATGTTAGGGATTCCTACGAGCAGTACTTC. The rearrangement uses TRBV10-1 and TRBJ2-7; D is unresolved. The CDR3 loop spans 14 amino acids. Trimming stripped 3 bases from V and 1 base from J, with 10 bases between. Germline values: CDR1 WNHNN, CDR2 SYGVQD (reference sequence).

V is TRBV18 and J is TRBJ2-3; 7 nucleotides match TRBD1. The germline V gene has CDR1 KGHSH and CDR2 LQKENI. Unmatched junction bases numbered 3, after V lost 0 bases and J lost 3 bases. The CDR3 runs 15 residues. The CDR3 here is CASSPPSQGTDTQYF. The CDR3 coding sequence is TGTGCCAGCTCACCACCTTCACAGGGGACAGATACGCAGTATTTT.

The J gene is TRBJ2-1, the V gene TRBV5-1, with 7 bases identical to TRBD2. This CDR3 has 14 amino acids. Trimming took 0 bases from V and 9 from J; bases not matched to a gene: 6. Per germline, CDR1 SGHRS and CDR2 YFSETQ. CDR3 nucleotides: TGCGCCAGCAGCTTGGACTCCACTAGCGCTGAGCAGTTCTTC. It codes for CASSLDSTSAEQFF.

CDR3 bases: TGTGCCAGTTCAATCATGGGGCGCAATCAGCCCCAGCATTTT. It encodes CASSIMGRNQPQHF. The rearrangement uses TRBV19 and TRBJ1-5; possibly TRBD1 for D (5 bases). Per germline, CDR1 LNHDA and CDR2 SQIVND (reference sequence). V gave up 8 bases and J gave up 2 bases, with 13 bases separating them. CDR3 length: 14 amino acids.

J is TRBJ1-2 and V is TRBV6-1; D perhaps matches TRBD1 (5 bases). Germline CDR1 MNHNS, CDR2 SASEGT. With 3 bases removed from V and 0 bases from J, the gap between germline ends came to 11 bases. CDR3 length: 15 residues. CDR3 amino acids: CASSDSGRANYGYTF. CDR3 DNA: TGTGCCAGCAGTGACTCTGGCAGGGCTAACTATGGCTACACCTTC.